This T cell receptor (beta chain) was captured in a study of T cell repertoires in cytomegalovirus infection. Study background: Through public TCR beta signatures, both CMV infection and matching HLA type were indicated. Study-wide results and limits: Cumulative frequency of public TCR beta families picked out carriers of CMV plus the relevant HLA. The ex vivo response was dominated by HLA-C-restricted CMV-specific TCR beta clonotypes.

V was cut by 3 bases and J by 10 bases, with 12 bases left in between. CDR3 length: 12 residues. TCRdb re-derived calls from the reads in MiXCR, one entry per CDR3 protein. Counted here are approximately 910,000 distinct CDR3 sequences, around a third occurring once; the ten biggest clones make up about 14%. A remark on this clonotype: The antigen remains undetermined.

V is TRBV12-3 or TRBV12-4 and J is TRBJ2-5; possible D gene TRBD2, 6 bases. This TCR was recovered from a human donor in good health (CMV status not recorded). Some clones in this sample may be carry-over from other donors' samples. The sequences come from cultured CD8+ T cells from PBMCs, collected from culture after CMV antigen stimulation. The CDR3 spells CASSLSGRDQYF. The CDR3 coding sequence is TGTGCCAGCAGTTTGTCAGGGCGGGACCAGTACTTC.